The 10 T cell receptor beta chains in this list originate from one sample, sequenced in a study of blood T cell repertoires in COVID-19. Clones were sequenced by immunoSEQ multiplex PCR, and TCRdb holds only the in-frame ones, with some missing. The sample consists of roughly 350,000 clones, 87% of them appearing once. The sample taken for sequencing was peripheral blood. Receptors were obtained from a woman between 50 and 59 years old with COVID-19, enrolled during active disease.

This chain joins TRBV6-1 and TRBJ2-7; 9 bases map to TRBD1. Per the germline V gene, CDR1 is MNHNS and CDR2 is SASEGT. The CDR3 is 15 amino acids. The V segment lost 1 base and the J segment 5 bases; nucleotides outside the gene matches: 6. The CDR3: CASSEVDRGVDEQYF. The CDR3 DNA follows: TGTGCCAGCAGTGAAGTTGACAGGGGGGTTGACGAGCAGTACTTC.

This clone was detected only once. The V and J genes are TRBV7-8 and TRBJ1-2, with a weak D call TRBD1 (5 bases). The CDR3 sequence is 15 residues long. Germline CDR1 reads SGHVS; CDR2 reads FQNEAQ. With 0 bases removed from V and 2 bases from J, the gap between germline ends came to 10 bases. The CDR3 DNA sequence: TGTGCCAGCAGCTTAGCGGTTGGGGGGAACTATGGCTACACCTTC. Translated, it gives CASSLAVGGNYGYTF.

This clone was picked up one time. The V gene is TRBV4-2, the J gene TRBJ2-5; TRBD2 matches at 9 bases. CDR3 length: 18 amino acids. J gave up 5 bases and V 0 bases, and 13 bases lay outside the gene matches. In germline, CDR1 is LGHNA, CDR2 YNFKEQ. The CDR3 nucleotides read TGTGCCAGCAGCCAAGAGGGTGAGGCTAGCGGGAAGGCGGAGACCCAGTACTTC. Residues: CASSQEGEASGKAETQYF.

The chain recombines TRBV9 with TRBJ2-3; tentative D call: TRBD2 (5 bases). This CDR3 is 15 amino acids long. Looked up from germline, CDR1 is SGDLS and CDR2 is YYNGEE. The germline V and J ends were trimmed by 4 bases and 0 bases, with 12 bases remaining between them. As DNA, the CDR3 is TGTGCCAGCAGCCTTGGACCGGGAAGCACAGATACGCAGTATTTT. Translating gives CASSLGPGSTDTQYF.

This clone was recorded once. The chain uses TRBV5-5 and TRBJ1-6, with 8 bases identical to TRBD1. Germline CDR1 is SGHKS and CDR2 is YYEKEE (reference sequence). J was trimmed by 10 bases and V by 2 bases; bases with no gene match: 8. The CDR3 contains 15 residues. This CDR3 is CASSFTGGGGSPLHF. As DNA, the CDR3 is TGTGCCAGCAGCTTTACAGGGGGTGGAGGATCACCCCTCCACTTT.

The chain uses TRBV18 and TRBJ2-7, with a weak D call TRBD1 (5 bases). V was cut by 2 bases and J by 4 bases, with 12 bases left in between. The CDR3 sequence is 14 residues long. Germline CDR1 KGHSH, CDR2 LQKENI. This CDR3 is CASSPSDREYEQYF. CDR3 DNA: TGTGCCAGCTCACCATCCGACAGAGAGTACGAGCAGTACTTC.

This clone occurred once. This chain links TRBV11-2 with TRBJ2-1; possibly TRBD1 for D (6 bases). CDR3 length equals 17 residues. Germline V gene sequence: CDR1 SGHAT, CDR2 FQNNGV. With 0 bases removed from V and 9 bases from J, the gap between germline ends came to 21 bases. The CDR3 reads CASSLDRVRGSGGEQFF. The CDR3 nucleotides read TGTGCCAGCAGCTTAGATCGGGTGAGGGGGAGCGGCGGTGAGCAGTTCTTC.

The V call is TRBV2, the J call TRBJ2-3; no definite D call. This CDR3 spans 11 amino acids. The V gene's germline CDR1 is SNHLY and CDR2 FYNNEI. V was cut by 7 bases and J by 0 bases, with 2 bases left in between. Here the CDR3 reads CASTSTDTQYF. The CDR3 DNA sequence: TGTGCCAGCACTAGCACAGATACGCAGTATTTT.

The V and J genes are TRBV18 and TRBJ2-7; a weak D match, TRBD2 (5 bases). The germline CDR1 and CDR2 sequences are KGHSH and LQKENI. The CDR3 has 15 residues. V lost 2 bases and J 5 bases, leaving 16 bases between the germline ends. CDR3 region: CASSPGSEAQNEQYF. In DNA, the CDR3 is TGTGCCAGCTCACCAGGTTCGGAGGCCCAGAACGAGCAGTACTTC.

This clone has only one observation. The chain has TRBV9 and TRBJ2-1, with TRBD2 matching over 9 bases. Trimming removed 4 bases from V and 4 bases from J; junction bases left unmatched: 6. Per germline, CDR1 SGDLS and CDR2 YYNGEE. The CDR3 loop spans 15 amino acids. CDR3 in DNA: TGTGCCAGCAGCCGCGGGGGGGGACCTTACAATGAGCAGTTCTTC. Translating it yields CASSRGGGPYNEQFF. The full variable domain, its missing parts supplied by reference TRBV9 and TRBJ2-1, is DSGVTQTPKHLITATGQRVTLRCSPRSGDLSVYWYQQSLDQGLQFLIQYYNGEERAKGNILERFSAQQFPDLHSELNLSSLELGDSALYFCASSRGGGPYNEQFFGPGTRLTVL.